The clone carrying this T cell receptor (beta chain) showed up just a few times. Its antigen remains unknown. The treatment is: about 20 received Ad26.COV2.S at low or high dose, single or two shots; 5 received placebo; per-sample allocation not given. The investigators took samples on day 63 after the first vaccine or placebo injection. The data were obtained in a study of Ad26.COV2.S vaccination and SARS-CoV-2 variants. Libraries were prepared by immunoSEQ multiplex PCR; TCRdb keeps only in-frame clonotypes and omits some of them. The sample shows about 350,000 clones, roughly 91% of them seen only once. General study results and limits: Total responses of T cells may have been underestimated by the analyses of TCR breadth and depth.

The specimen comprised peripheral blood, sampled in a trial of Ad26.COV2.S vaccine versus placebo. This clonotype originated in a person aged 18 to 59 who received the Ad26.COV2.S COVID-19 vaccine or a placebo.

CDR3 nucleotides: TGTGCCAGCTCACCTTCCAGGGGCTACGAGCAGTACTTC. This codes for CASSPSRGYEQYF. The J gene is TRBJ2-7, the V gene TRBV18; possible D gene TRBD1, 6 bases. This CDR3 is built from 13 residues. Germline assignment: CDR1 KGHSH and CDR2 LQKENI. V was shortened by 3 bases and J by 3 bases, with 9 bases between the two germline ends.